These 18 T cell receptor beta chains were all obtained from the same sample, sequenced in a study of blood T cell repertoires in COVID-19. This table comes from immunoSEQ multiplex PCR, and its TCRdb copy is limited to in-frame clones, with some not included. The sample lists around 110,000 clones; around 86% were seen once. The sequencing sample was made of peripheral blood. These TCRs come from a man in his forties or fifties with acute or convalescent COVID-19.

The chain recombines TRBV4-1 with TRBJ1-2; D gene unclear. Looked up from germline, CDR1 is MGHRA and CDR2 is YSYEKL. This CDR3 is built from 14 residues. V was pared by 1 base and J by 6 bases, with 12 bases between. CDR3 sequence reads: CASSQAGGFHGYTF. The CDR3 DNA follows: TGCGCCAGCAGCCAAGCCGGAGGGTTTCATGGCTACACCTTC.

This sequence joins TRBV6-6 and TRBJ2-3, with 11 bases identical to TRBD2. With 5 bases clipped from V and 0 bases from J, the junction kept 7 bases outside the gene matches. The CDR3 length is 17 residues. Per germline, CDR1 MNHNY and CDR2 SVGAGI (reference sequence). The CDR3 region has the DNA TGTGCCAGCAGTCTAGCGGGGGGACTAATTAGCACAGATACGCAGTATTTT. Protein: CASSLAGGLISTDTQYF.

The chain links TRBV11-2 to TRBJ2-7; 8 bases line up with TRBD1. V lost 5 bases, J lost 6 bases, and 9 bases stayed unmatched. Germline V lookup: CDR1 SGHAT, CDR2 FQNNGV. The length of the CDR3 is 14 residues. CDR3 sequence: CASSPRGQGGEQYF. The CDR3 coding sequence is TGTGCCAGCAGCCCCCGAGGACAGGGTGGCGAGCAGTACTTC.

This CDR3 is CASSLKVQGRGYTF. CDR3 nucleotide sequence: TGTGCCAGCAGCTTGAAGGTCCAGGGGAGAGGCTACACCTTC. The gene calls are TRBV5-4 and TRBJ1-2, with D perhaps matching TRBD1 (6 bases). V was trimmed by 1 base and J by 8 bases, leaving 15 bases between them. The CDR3 totals 14 residues. From germline, CDR1 is SGHNT and CDR2 YYREEE (reference sequence).

The chain has TRBV4-2 and TRBJ2-6; tentative D call: TRBD2 (6 bases). The germline CDR1 and CDR2 sequences are LGHNA and YNFKEQ. CDR3 size: 16 residues. The ends were cut back, 0 bases at V and 0 bases at J, with 6 bases in the middle. DNA of the CDR3: TGTGCCAGCAGCCAAGAGGAGGGCTCTGGGGCCAACGTCCTGACTTTC. The encoded protein is CASSQEEGSGANVLTF.

This chain joins TRBV19 and TRBJ1-5, with D unresolved. Deletions cut 6 bases from V and 0 bases from J, with 12 bases between. Germline CDR1 and CDR2: LNHDA and SQIVND (reference sequence). This CDR3 is 15 amino acids long. The CDR3 DNA sequence: TGTGCCAGTAGCTGGGAGCACTATAGCAATCAGCCCCAGCATTTT. It encodes CASSWEHYSNQPQHF. Complete variable domain (other parts from reference TRBV19 and TRBJ1-5): DGGITQSPKYLFRKEGQNVTLSCEQNLNHDAMYWYRQDPGQGLRLIYYSQIVNDFQKGDIAEGYSVSREKKESFPLTVTSAQKNPTAFYLCASSWEHYSNQPQHFGDGTRLSIL.

The chain combines TRBV12-3 or TRBV12-4 with TRBJ2-5, with D maybe TRBD2 (5 bases). CDR3 length: 13 amino acids. Trimming removed 5 bases from V and 1 base from J, with 8 bases in between. CDR3 amino acids: CASSRRGQETQYF. The CDR3 bases are TGTGCCAGCAGTCGCCGGGGCCAAGAGACCCAGTACTTC.

The V gene is TRBV29-1, the J gene TRBJ1-1, with D possibly being TRBD1 (5 bases). Germline CDR1 reads SQVTM; CDR2 reads ANQGSEA. This CDR3 has 13 amino acids. Trimming took off 6 bases at V and 3 bases at J, with 14 bases between the two ends. CDR3 loop: CSVGDGGDTEAFF. DNA for the CDR3: TGCAGCGTCGGGGACGGAGGGGACACTGAAGCTTTCTTT.

The chain employs TRBV19 and TRBJ1-5; 9 bases align to TRBD1. The CDR3 has 15 residues. Unmatched junction bases numbered 11, after V lost 5 bases and J lost 9 bases. The germline CDR1 and CDR2 sequences are LNHDA and SQIVND (reference sequence). The CDR3 region is CASSPRDRATSPQHF. CDR3 DNA sequence: TGTGCCAGTAGTCCCCGGGACAGGGCCACTTCGCCCCAGCATTTT.

The chain links TRBV19 to TRBJ1-1; unclear D gene. Germline V gene lookup returns CDR1 LNHDA and CDR2 SQIVND (reference sequence). V gave up 7 bases and J gave up 5 bases, with 14 bases separating them. This CDR3 spans 13 amino acids. The DNA for the CDR3 is TGTGCCAGTATTGGCCGGGGTACGACTGAAGCTTTCTTT. It translates to CASIGRGTTEAFF.

As concerns this clone: The sample carries other DNA sequences with the same CDR3. The V call is TRBV27, the J call TRBJ1-5; 7 bases agree with TRBD1. The CDR3 spans 13 residues. Germline V gives CDR1 MNHEY, CDR2 SMNVEV (reference sequence). V was pared by 5 bases and J by 4 bases, with 2 bases of the junction left unmatched. Here the CDR3 DNA reads TGTGCCAGCAGTCCGACAGGGAATCAGCCCCAGCATTTT. Amino acid sequence: CASSPTGNQPQHF.

This chain joins TRBV11-2 and TRBJ1-5; no clear D gene. Trimming stripped 3 bases from V and 7 bases from J, with 16 bases between. There are 15 residues in the CDR3. The V gene's germline CDR1 is SGHAT and CDR2 FQNNGV. The CDR3 protein is CASSFGRAAGQPQHF. The DNA for the CDR3 is TGTGCCAGCAGCTTCGGCCGGGCCGCGGGGCAGCCCCAGCATTTT. Full variable domain (rest looked up from reference TRBV11-2 and TRBJ1-5): EAGVAQSPRYKIIEKRQSVAFWCNPISGHATLYWYQQILGQGPKLLIQFQNNGVVDDSQLPKDRFSAERLKGVDSTLKIQPAKLEDSAVYLCASSFGRAAGQPQHFGDGTRLSIL.

This clone was detected a few times. The genes are TRBV7-9 and TRBJ1-3; D remains unclear. V lost 5 bases to trimming and J lost 0 bases, with 11 bases between them. Germline V gene data show CDR1 as SEHNR and CDR2 as FQNEAQ (reference sequence). The CDR3 totals 15 residues. In DNA form, the CDR3 reads TGTGCCAGCAGCCGTGGTGGACTCTCTGGAAACACCATATATTTT. Amino acids: CASSRGGLSGNTIYF.

The rearrangement links TRBV19 to TRBJ2-7, with 9 bases lining up with TRBD2. Germline lookup yields CDR1 LNHDA and CDR2 SQIVND (reference sequence). The CDR3 has 14 amino acids. With 2 bases clipped from V and 2 bases from J, the junction kept 1 base outside the gene matches. The chain's CDR3 is CASSISGGTYEQYF. The CDR3 bases are TGTGCCAGTAGTATAAGCGGGGGGACCTACGAGCAGTACTTC.

The genes are TRBV10-2 and TRBJ1-3; no definite D call. Per the germline V gene, CDR1 is WSHSY and CDR2 is SAAADI. Trimming stripped 10 bases from V and 3 bases from J, with 16 bases between. There are 14 residues in the CDR3. The DNA for the CDR3 is TGCGCCACCTCGAAACGGGAAGATGGAAACACCATATATTTT. Its translation is CATSKREDGNTIYF.

The chain recombines TRBV19 with TRBJ2-2; a weak D match, TRBD2 (5 bases). CDR3 length equals 12 residues. Germline CDR1 reads LNHDA; CDR2 reads SQIVND (reference sequence). V dropped 11 bases and J dropped 4 bases, with 11 bases sitting between them. The CDR3 loop reads CAGRTGTGELFF. CDR3 DNA: TGTGCCGGAAGGACTGGCACCGGGGAGCTGTTTTTT.

The chain has TRBV5-1 and TRBJ2-2; the match to TRBD2 covers 7 bases. Germline CDR1 SGHRS, CDR2 YFSETQ. This CDR3 is 18 amino acids long. The V segment lost 1 base and the J segment 0 bases; nucleotides outside the gene matches: 9. DNA for the CDR3: TGCGCCAGCAGCTTGATGCGGCGGGGGAACGCGAACACCGGGGAGCTGTTTTTT. This sequence encodes CASSLMRRGNANTGELFF.

The chain uses TRBV19 and TRBJ2-7; 8 bases are shared with TRBD1. The germline gives CDR1 LNHDA, CDR2 SQIVND (reference sequence). Trimming cost V 4 bases and J 5 bases; bases outside gene matches: 13. The CDR3 extends over 16 amino acids. The CDR3 protein is CASSRTDGQGSNEQYF. Written as DNA, the CDR3 is TGTGCCAGTAGTAGGACGGACGGACAGGGAAGCAACGAGCAGTACTTC.